Listed below are T cell receptor beta chains from one sample, sequenced in a study of T-cell reconstitution after alpha-beta-depleted transplantation in children. TCRdb analysed the PCR reads with MiXCR anew, one entry per CDR3 protein. The data contain around 530,000 distinct CDR3 sequences, approximately 32% of them singletons. The specimen was PBMCs from the stem cell graft donor, collected from the stem cell graft. The source of these receptors is a human donor who donated a stem cell graft to a child with aplastic anemia. The CDR3 runs from the conserved cysteine through the conserved F or W. Each record gives: clone size, D gene, V gene, J gene, CDR3 DNA, CDR3 protein. The D gene is left open where the match is weak. A row's size may be missing; if present it is once, few, many or a size class.

>NA|NA|TRBV12-3/TRBV12-4|TRBJ2-6
TGTGCCAGCAGTTCCACAGGGACCGGGGCCAACGTCCTGACTTTC
CASSSTGTGANVLTF
>NA|TRBD1|TRBV28|TRBJ2-7
TGTGCCAGCAGCCCTAGGGGGCGCGTCTACGAGCAGTACTTC
CASSPRGRVYEQYF
>few|TRBD2|TRBV12-3/TRBV12-4|TRBJ2-1
TGTGCCAGCAGTTTATCTGGGGTAGCGGGAGGAGATACGCAGTTCTTC
CASSLSGVAGGDTQFF
>NA|NA|TRBV27|TRBJ1-1
TGTGCCAGCAGTCTTAAAATGGGGAACACTGAAGCTTTCTTT
CASSLKMGNTEAFF
>few|TRBD2|TRBV20-1|TRBJ2-3
TGCAGTGCTGGTCTAGCGGTCGGTGGGGATACGCAGTATTTT
CSAGLAVGGDTQYF
>NA|NA|TRBV19|TRBJ1-1
TGTGCCAGTAGTATCCTCCCCGGGAAAGCTTTCTTT
CASSILPGKAFF
>few|NA|TRBV20-1|TRBJ2-6
TGCAGTGCCCTGACCGCGACCCGCTCTGGGGCCAACGTCCTGACTTTC
CSALTATRSGANVLTF
>NA|TRBD2|TRBV27|TRBJ2-2
TGTGCCAGCAGTCGCCGGGAGGTGACCGGGGAGCTGTTTTTT
CASSRREVTGELFF
>few|NA|TRBV20-1|TRBJ1-5
TGCAGTGCTAGATCGGGAGGTCGGCATCAGCCCCCCCATTTT
CSARSGGRHQPPHF
>few|NA|TRBV7-9|TRBJ2-5
TGTGCCAGCGGGGCAGCCTGGGAGACCCAGTACTTC
CASGAAWETQYF
>NA|NA|TRBV15|TRBJ2-5
TGTGCCACCAGCATAGAACTAGAGACCCAGTACTTC
CATSIELETQYF
>few|TRBD2|TRBV4-3|TRBJ2-2
TGCGCCAGCAGCCAAGAAGGTAGCGGGAGGACGAACACCGGGGAGCTGTTTTTT
CASSQEGSGRTNTGELFF